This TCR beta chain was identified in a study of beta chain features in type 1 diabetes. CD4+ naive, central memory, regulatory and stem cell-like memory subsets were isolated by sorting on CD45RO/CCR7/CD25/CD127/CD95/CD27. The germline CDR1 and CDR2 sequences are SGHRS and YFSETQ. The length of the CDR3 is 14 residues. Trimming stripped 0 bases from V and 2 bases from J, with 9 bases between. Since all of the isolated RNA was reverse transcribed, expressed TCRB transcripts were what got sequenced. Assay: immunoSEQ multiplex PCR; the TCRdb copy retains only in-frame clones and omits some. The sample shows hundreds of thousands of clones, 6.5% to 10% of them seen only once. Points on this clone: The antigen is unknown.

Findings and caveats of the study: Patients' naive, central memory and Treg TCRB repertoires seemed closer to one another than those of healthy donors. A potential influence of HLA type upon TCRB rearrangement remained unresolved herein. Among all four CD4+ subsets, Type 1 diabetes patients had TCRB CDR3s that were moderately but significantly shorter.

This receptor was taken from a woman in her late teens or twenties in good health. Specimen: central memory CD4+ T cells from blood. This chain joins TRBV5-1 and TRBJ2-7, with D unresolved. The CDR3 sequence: CASSLGLTAYEQYF. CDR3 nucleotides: TGCGCCAGCAGCTTGGGTCTCACCGCCTACGAGCAGTACTTC.